This T cell receptor beta chain was identified in a study of T-cell reconstitution after alpha-beta-depleted transplantation in children. Preparation of the TCRbeta library used unique molecular identifiers. TCRdb independently ran MiXCR on the PCR reads; one entry per CDR3 protein. The sample carries around 700,000 distinct CDR3 sequences, less than 15% recorded once. To note about this clonotype: Antigen specificity is unknown.

Study-wide results and caveats: Fresh T-cell production supplied most of the T-cell counts and diversity seen one year after transplant. The origin of alpha-beta T cells about two months after transplant was reportedly several hundred expanded graft clones.

This CDR3 region has 14 residues. V lost 5 bases to trimming and J lost 6 bases; unmatched junction nucleotides: 6. The V and J genes are TRBV12-3 or TRBV12-4 and TRBJ2-7, with 11 bases lining up with TRBD2. The TCR was taken from a girl aged 2-10 years with congenital amegakaryocytic thrombocytopenia, due to receive a stem cell transplant. The sequenced sample was PBMCs, obtained before TCRalphabeta/CD19-depleted stem cell transplant. The CDR3 DNA follows: TGTGCCAGCAGTCCTAGCGGGAGGTTTGGCGAGCAGTACTTC. Translated: CASSPSGRFGEQYF.